The 24 T cell receptor beta chains presented below share a single source sample, sequenced in a study of blood T cell repertoires in COVID-19. The method was immunoSEQ multiplex PCR; TCRdb's version includes in-frame clones alone and lacks a portion of them. Here the sample spans 250,000 to 400,000 clones, about 92% being singletons. The sample taken for sequencing was PBMCs or T cells enriched from blood (not recorded which). These receptor sequences come from a man aged 60 to 75 who had recovered from COVID-19.

V is TRBV7-9 and J is TRBJ2-2; TRBD2 aligns across 8 bases. V shed 3 bases, J shed 7 bases, and the junction held 7 bases outside the gene matches. Germline V CDR1 and CDR2: SEHNR, FQNEAQ (reference sequence). This CDR3 comprises 15 residues. As DNA, the CDR3 is TGTGCCAGCAGCTTGGCGGGGGGCCGGATCGGGGAGCTGTTTTTT. Protein product: CASSLAGGRIGELFF.

The gene calls are TRBV4-3 and TRBJ1-1, with TRBD1 matching 7 bases. The CDR3 sequence is 16 residues long. V shed 6 bases and J 4 bases; nucleotides not matched to a gene: 14. In germline, CDR1 is LGHNA, CDR2 YSLEER. The CDR3 spells CASRHSDRRMGTEAFF. DNA for the CDR3: TGCGCCAGCAGGCACTCGGACAGGCGTATGGGCACTGAAGCTTTCTTT.

The chain combines TRBV18 with TRBJ1-2, with TRBD1 matching over 9 bases. Germline assignment: CDR1 KGHSH and CDR2 LQKENI. Trimming at V came to 6 bases and at J to 3 bases, leaving 17 bases not matched to a gene. The CDR3 covers 18 residues. CDR3 DNA: TGTGCCAGCTCTACCTACAAAATCGGGGGACAGGGTGACTATGGCTACACCTTC. It encodes CASSTYKIGGQGDYGYTF.

The chain has TRBV5-4 and TRBJ1-6, with D perhaps matching TRBD1 (5 bases). Germline V gene lookup returns CDR1 SGHNT and CDR2 YYREEE (reference sequence). The CDR3 length is 17 residues. V lost 5 bases to trimming and J lost 10 bases, with 25 bases between them. CDR3 loop: CASSSEAGGARDSPLHF. The CDR3 DNA reads TGTGCCAGCAGTTCCGAGGCGGGAGGGGCCCGGGACTCACCCCTCCACTTT.

The rearrangement joins TRBV7-2 to TRBJ1-1; D is undetermined. Germline lookup yields CDR1 SGHTA and CDR2 FQGNSA. The CDR3 loop spans 13 amino acids. The ends were cut back, 2 bases at V and 7 bases at J, with 11 bases in the middle. CDR3 loop: CASSLMSEGEAFF. In DNA, the CDR3 is TGTGCCAGCAGCTTAATGTCGGAGGGTGAAGCTTTCTTT.

The rearrangement uses TRBV7-2 and TRBJ1-1, with 7 nucleotides matching TRBD1. The CDR3 loop spans 14 amino acids. From germline, CDR1 is SGHTA and CDR2 FQGNSA. J was trimmed by 4 bases and V by 5 bases; bases with no gene match: 7. This CDR3 reads CASSRTPGGTEAFF. The CDR3, as DNA: TGTGCCAGCAGCCGTACCCCAGGGGGCACTGAAGCTTTCTTT.

This clone came up once. The rearrangement uses TRBV7-3 and TRBJ2-1; maybe TRBD2 (6 bases). This CDR3 is 16 amino acids long. V lost 2 bases and J lost 5, with 16 bases in between. Germline CDR1 SGHTA, CDR2 FQGTGA. The CDR3 reads CASSLGGGGENNEQFF. The CDR3, as DNA: TGTGCCAGCAGCTTAGGCGGAGGAGGGGAGAACAATGAGCAGTTCTTC.

The chain links TRBV7-3 to TRBJ2-5; 10 bases match TRBD2. Trimming removed 5 bases from V and 3 bases from J; junction bases left unmatched: 3. The CDR3 runs to 14 residues. The V gene's germline CDR1 is SGHTA and CDR2 FQGTGA. This CDR3 is CASSPTSGEETQYF. CDR3 in DNA: TGTGCCAGCAGCCCAACTAGCGGGGAAGAGACCCAGTACTTC.

This chain links TRBV7-8 with TRBJ1-2; 10 bases are a match to TRBD1. The CDR3 contains 14 residues. CDR1 SGHVS and CDR2 FQNEAQ come from the germline V gene. The J segment lost 1 base and the V segment lost 4 bases, leaving 0 bases of the junction unmatched. The CDR3 spells CASSWDRGNYGYTF. The CDR3 DNA follows: TGTGCCAGCAGCTGGGACAGGGGTAACTATGGCTACACCTTC.

The V gene is TRBV9, the J gene TRBJ2-1; maybe TRBD1 (5 bases). Germline lookup yields CDR1 SGDLS and CDR2 YYNGEE. CDR3 length: 15 residues. V was cut by 4 bases and J by 5 bases, with 16 bases left in between. The CDR3 nucleotides are TGTGCCAGCAGCACAGGTCCCTTTCCGAACAATGAGCAGTTCTTC. Translation: CASSTGPFPNNEQFF.

The genes are TRBV4-1 and TRBJ2-7; 7 bases fit TRBD1. Germline CDR1 MGHRA, CDR2 YSYEKL. The CDR3 is made up of 16 amino acids. V lost 2 bases and J lost 0; bases outside the gene matches: 7. The chain's CDR3 is CASSQYTTGTSYEQYF. DNA of the CDR3: TGCGCCAGCAGCCAATACACGACAGGGACCTCCTACGAGCAGTACTTC.

The chain uses TRBV9 and TRBJ1-1; TRBD1 might be the D (6 bases). This CDR3 comprises 14 residues. CDR1 SGDLS and CDR2 YYNGEE come from the germline V gene. Deletions cut 1 base from V and 4 bases from J, with 11 bases between. The CDR3 coding sequence is TGTGCCAGCAGCGTACAGGGGTTCGCCACTGAAGCTTTCTTT. Its protein is CASSVQGFATEAFF. Using reference TRBV9 and TRBJ1-1 for the parts outside the CDR3, the full variable domain is DSGVTQTPKHLITATGQRVTLRCSPRSGDLSVYWYQQSLDQGLQFLIQYYNGEERAKGNILERFSAQQFPDLHSELNLSSLELGDSALYFCASSVQGFATEAFFGQGTRLTVV.

Only one count was recorded for this clone. The V and J genes are TRBV27 and TRBJ1-6; no reliable D call. The CDR3 totals 12 residues. Germline V gene data show CDR1 as MNHEY and CDR2 as SMNVEV (reference sequence). The V gene lost 5 bases and the J gene lost 4 bases, with 3 bases spanning the gap. Written as DNA, the CDR3 is TGTGCCAGCAGTCTGTATAATTCACCCCTCCACTTT. Translation: CASSLYNSPLHF.

The J gene is TRBJ2-1, the V gene TRBV27, with D possibly TRBD1 on 5 matching bases. Per germline, CDR1 MNHEY and CDR2 SMNVEV (reference sequence). V lost 7 bases and J 4 bases, leaving 17 bases between the germline ends. The CDR3 is 15 amino acids. The CDR3 sequence: CASNLAGSGYNEQFF. The CDR3 nucleotides read TGTGCCAGCAACTTGGCAGGGTCCGGTTACAATGAGCAGTTCTTC.

The chain joins TRBV4-2 to TRBJ2-1, with 10 bases aligning to TRBD2. The CDR3 length is 15 residues. Trimming cost V 5 bases and J 3 bases; bases outside gene matches: 4. CDR1 and CDR2 (germline): LGHNA, YNFKEQ. CDR3 DNA sequence: TGTGCCAGCAGCTACAGCGGGGGGGTCTACAATGAGCAGTTCTTC. Amino acid sequence: CASSYSGGVYNEQFF.

This chain uses TRBV10-2 with TRBJ1-4; no clear D gene. CDR3 length: 15 amino acids. Germline V gives CDR1 WSHSY, CDR2 SAAADI. The V end was cut by 6 bases, the J end by 3 bases, with 14 bases between. CDR3 DNA: TGCGCCAGCAGAGCCACAGAGGGAGCTAATGAAAAACTGTTTTTT. The encoded protein is CASRATEGANEKLFF.

The V gene is TRBV13, the J gene TRBJ2-7, with 11 bases aligning to TRBD2. Germline CDR1 PRHDT, CDR2 FYEKMQ (reference sequence). This CDR3 region has 17 residues. The ends lost 3 bases at V and 3 bases at J; junction bases unmatched: 10. CDR3 amino acids: CASSFSLSGTSGYEQYF. In nucleotides, the CDR3 is TGTGCCAGCAGCTTTTCCCTATCCGGGACTAGCGGCTACGAGCAGTACTTC.

The chain is built from TRBV11-2 and TRBJ1-1; tentative D call: TRBD1 (6 bases). V was clipped by 0 bases and J by 4 bases, with 18 bases between them. This CDR3 is 17 amino acids long. CDR1 is SGHAT and CDR2 is FQNNGV in the germline V gene. The CDR3 nucleotides are TGTGCCAGCAGCTTAGATCGTACAGGGAGGGTGGGCACTGAAGCTTTCTTT. It yields the protein CASSLDRTGRVGTEAFF.

The chain is built from TRBV7-8 and TRBJ1-5; weak D call: TRBD1 (5 bases). V was clipped by 1 base and J by 9 bases, with 10 bases between them. The CDR3 has 13 residues. Germline loops: CDR1 SGHVS, CDR2 FQNEAQ. DNA of the CDR3: TGTGCCAGCAGCTTAGTATTGGGGGGGCCCCAGCATTTT. Its translation is CASSLVLGGPQHF.

The chain has TRBV12-5 and TRBJ1-1; 8 nucleotides line up with TRBD1. Germline loops: CDR1 LGHNT, CDR2 FRNRAP. This CDR3 is 15 amino acids long. J was trimmed by 4 bases and V by 3 bases; bases with no gene match: 7. The CDR3 DNA sequence: TGTGCTAGTGGTTTATTACAGGGGGGGATCACTGAAGCTTTCTTT. This translates into CASGLLQGGITEAFF.

V usage is TRBV6-5 and J usage is TRBJ2-3, with TRBD2 identical over 9 bases. Germline assignment: CDR1 MNHEY and CDR2 SVGAGI. The CDR3 runs 13 residues. CDR3 sequence reads: CAGSGRNTDTQYF. For the CDR3, the DNA is TGTGCGGGTAGCGGGAGAAACACAGATACGCAGTATTTT.

V usage is TRBV4-2 and J usage is TRBJ2-3; TRBD2 matches 10 bases. The germline gives CDR1 LGHNA, CDR2 YNFKEQ. The CDR3 has 18 residues. V lost 0 bases to trimming and J lost 5 bases; unmatched junction nucleotides: 11. The CDR3 region has the DNA TGTGCCAGCAGCCAAGATTCACCCAGCGGGAGGGCGATAGATACGCAGTATTTT. Its protein is CASSQDSPSGRAIDTQYF.

This clone was observed once. The chain recombines TRBV11-3 with TRBJ2-1; 12 nucleotides line up with TRBD2. J lost 4 bases, V lost 1 base, and 11 bases had no gene match. Germline V gene sequence: CDR1 SGHNT, CDR2 YENEEA. The CDR3 has 19 residues. Here the CDR3 DNA reads TGTGCCAGCAGCTTAGGGTTACTAGCGGGAGGTTTAGCTTACAATGAGCAGTTCTTC. Protein: CASSLGLLAGGLAYNEQFF. The variable domain in full, with the rest retrieved from reference TRBV11-3 and TRBJ2-1, is EAGVVQSPRYKIIEKKQPVAFWCNPISGHNTLYWYLQNLGQGPELLIRYENEEAVDDSQLPKDRFSAERLKGVDSTLKIQPAELGDSAVYLCASSLGLLAGGLAYNEQFFGPGTRLTVL.

In this sample, this clone turned up once. The V call is TRBV7-2, the J call TRBJ2-6; D unresolved. The germline gives CDR1 SGHTA, CDR2 FQGNSA. Trimming stripped 5 bases from V and 0 bases from J, with 8 bases between. The CDR3 has 15 residues. In DNA form, the CDR3 reads TGTGCCAGCAGCCATTCAAACTCTGGGGCCAACGTCCTGACTTTC. It translates to CASSHSNSGANVLTF.